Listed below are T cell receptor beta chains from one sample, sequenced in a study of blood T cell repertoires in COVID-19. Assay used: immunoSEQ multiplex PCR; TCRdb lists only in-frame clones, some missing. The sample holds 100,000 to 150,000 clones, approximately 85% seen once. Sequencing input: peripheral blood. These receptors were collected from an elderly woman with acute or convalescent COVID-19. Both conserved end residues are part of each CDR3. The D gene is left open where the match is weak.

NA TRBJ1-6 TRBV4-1 CASSQAAGRNSPLHF
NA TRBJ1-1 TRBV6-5 CASSYKGVTEAFF
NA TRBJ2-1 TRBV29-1 CSVDRGREQFF
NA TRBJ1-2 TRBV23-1 CASSQSPQAGYTF
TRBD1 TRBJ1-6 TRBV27 CASSLSRTGANSPLHF
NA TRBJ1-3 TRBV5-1 CASSLDHSGNTIYF
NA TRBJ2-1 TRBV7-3 CASSFNGLNEQFF
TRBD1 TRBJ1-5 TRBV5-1 CASSLEPGQGVGQPQHF
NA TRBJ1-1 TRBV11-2 CASSLSRRLNTEAFF
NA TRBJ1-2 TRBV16 CASSRSRDYGYTF
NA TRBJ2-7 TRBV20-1 CSAKRVYEQYF